This TCR beta chain was captured in a study of cytomegalovirus exposure and HLA in healthy donors. Study conclusions and caveats: Rarity marked most TCR sequences, yet some public TCRs occurred in many donors.

About this clone itself: Its cognate antigen is unknown.

CDR3 length equals 13 residues. CDR1 is SEHNR and CDR2 is FQNEAQ in the germline V gene (reference sequence). With 5 bases removed from V and 6 bases from J, the gap between germline ends came to 12 bases. Primers for the PCR totalled 60 Vbeta and 13 Jbeta. Generated by immunoSEQ multiplex PCR, the TCRdb table keeps only in-frame clones and is missing some. The sample holds under 200,000 clones; roughly 87% are singletons and the top ten take 0.9% to 1.2%. The J gene is TRBJ2-3, the V gene TRBV7-9, with D possibly TRBD2 on 5 matching bases. The sample consisted of PBMCs. The TCR was taken from a boy aged 2 to 10 in good health and CMV-seronegative. In DNA, the CDR3 is TGTGCCAGCAGCGTTCTAGCTAGTGATACGCAGTATTTT. Residues: CASSVLASDTQYF.